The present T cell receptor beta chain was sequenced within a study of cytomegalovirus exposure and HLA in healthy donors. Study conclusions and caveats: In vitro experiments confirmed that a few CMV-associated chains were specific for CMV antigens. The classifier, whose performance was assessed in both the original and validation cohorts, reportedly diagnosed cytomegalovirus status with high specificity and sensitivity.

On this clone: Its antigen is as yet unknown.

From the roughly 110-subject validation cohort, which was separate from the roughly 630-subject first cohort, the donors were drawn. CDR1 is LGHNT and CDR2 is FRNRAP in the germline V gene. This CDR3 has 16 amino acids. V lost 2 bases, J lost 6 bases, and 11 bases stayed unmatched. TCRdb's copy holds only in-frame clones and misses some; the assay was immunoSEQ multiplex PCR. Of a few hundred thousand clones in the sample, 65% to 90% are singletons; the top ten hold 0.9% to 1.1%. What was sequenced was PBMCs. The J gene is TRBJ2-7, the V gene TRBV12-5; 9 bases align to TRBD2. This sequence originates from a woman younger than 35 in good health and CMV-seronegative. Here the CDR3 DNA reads TGTGCTAGTGGTTTGAACTTCCCGGGACTAGCTCGCGAGCAGTACTTC. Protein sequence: CASGLNFPGLAREQYF.